This TCR beta chain was profiled in a study of regulatory T cells in long-lasting Graves disease. This clonotype showed up many times. CDR3-region Arm-PCR and iRepertoire HTBI primers produced the TCR beta libraries. One entry per CDR3 protein results from TCRdb running MiXCR on the multiplex PCR reads. Of approximately 350,000 distinct CDR3 sequences in the sample, around 15% were seen once. Germline V gene lookup returns CDR1 SGHRS and CDR2 YFSETQ. The CDR3 covers 15 residues. V was pared by 4 bases and J by 0 bases, with 11 bases between. Time point meaning: newly diagnosed GD, antithyroid drugs for less than 3 months. PBMC-derived RNA was used for the TCR library. The same sample was also studied in work on T cells in Graves' hyperthyroidism and ophthalmopathy. That source reports: Also found in blood were most expanded thyroid clonotypes above 0.001.

The V and J genes are TRBV5-1 and TRBJ2-1; maybe TRBD2 (6 bases). Sequencing was performed on peripheral blood mononuclear cells (PBMCs), taken at new diagnosis, from a patient treated with antithyroid drugs. The sequence was collected from a young woman with Graves disease. CDR3 sequence: CASSRDGSSYNEQFF. CDR3 coding DNA: TGCGCCAGCAGCCGAGACGGGAGCTCCTACAATGAGCAGTTCTTC.